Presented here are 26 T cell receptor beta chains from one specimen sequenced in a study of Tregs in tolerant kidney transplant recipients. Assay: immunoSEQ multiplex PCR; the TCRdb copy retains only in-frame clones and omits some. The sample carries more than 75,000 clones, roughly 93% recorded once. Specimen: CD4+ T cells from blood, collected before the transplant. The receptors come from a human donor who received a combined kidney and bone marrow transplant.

The DNA for the CDR3 is TGTGCCAGCAGTTTGGCAGGGTGGCCTGGCTACACCTTC. Translating it yields CASSLAGWPGYTF. This chain links TRBV28 with TRBJ1-2; D possibly corresponds to TRBD1 (5 bases). CDR1 and CDR2 from the germline V gene are MDHEN and SYDVKM. The V gene lost 3 bases and the J gene lost 7 bases, with 12 bases spanning the gap. There are 13 residues in the CDR3.

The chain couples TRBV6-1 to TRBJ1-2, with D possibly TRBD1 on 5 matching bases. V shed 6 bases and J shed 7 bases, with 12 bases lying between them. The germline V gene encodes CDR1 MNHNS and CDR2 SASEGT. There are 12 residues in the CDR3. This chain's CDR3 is CASSPGEGGYTF. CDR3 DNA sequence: TGTGCCAGCAGCCCGGGGGAGGGTGGCTACACCTTC.

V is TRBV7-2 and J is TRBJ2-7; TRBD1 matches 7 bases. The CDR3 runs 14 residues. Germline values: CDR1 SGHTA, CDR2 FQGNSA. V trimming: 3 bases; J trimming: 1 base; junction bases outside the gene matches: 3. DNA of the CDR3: TGTGCCAGCAGCTTGTCGGGACAGTCCTACGAGCAGTACTTC. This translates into CASSLSGQSYEQYF.

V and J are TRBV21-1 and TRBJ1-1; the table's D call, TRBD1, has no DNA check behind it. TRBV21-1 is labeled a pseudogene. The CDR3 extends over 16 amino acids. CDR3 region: CASSKAFDRGETEAFF. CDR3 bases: TGTGCCAGCAGCAAAGCTTTCGACAGGGGAGAAACTGAAGCTTTCTTT.

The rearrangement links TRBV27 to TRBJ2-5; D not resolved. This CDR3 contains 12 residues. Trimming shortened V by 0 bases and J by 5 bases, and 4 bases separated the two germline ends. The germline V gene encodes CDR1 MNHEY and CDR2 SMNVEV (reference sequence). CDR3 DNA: TGTGCCAGCAGTTTATCCGGGGAGACCCAGTACTTC. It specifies CASSLSGETQYF.

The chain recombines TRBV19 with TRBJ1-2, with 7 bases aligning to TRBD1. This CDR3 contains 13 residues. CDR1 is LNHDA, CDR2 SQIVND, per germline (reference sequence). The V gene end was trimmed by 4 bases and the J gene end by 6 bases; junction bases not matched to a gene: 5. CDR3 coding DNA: TGTGCCAGTAGTACTCCGGACAGGCATGGCTACACCTTC. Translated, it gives CASSTPDRHGYTF.

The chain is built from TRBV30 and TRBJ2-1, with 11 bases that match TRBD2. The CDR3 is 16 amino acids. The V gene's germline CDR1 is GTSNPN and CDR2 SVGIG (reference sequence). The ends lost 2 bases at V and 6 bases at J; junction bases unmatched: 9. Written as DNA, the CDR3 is TGTGCCTGGAGTACCCGACTAGCGGGGCCGATCAATGAGCAGTTCTTC. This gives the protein CAWSTRLAGPINEQFF.

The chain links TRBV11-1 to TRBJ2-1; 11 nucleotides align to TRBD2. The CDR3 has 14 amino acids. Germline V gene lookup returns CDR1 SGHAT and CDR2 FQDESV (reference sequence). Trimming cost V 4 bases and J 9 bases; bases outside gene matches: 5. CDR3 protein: CASSYSGGGGEQFF. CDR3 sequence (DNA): TGTGCCAGCAGCTATAGCGGGGGGGGCGGTGAGCAGTTCTTC.

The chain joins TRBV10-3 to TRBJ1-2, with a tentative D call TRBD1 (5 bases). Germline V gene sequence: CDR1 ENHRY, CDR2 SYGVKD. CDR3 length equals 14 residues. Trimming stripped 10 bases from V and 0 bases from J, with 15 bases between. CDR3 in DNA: TGTGCCACCGGGGGAGGGGCGTCTAACTATGGCTACACCTTC. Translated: CATGGGASNYGYTF.

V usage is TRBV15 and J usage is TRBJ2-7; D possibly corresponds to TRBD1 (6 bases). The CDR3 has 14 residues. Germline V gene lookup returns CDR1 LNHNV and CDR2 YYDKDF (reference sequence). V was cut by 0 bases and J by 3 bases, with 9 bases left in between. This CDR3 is CATSREKQGYEQYF. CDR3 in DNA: TGTGCCACCAGCAGAGAAAAACAGGGCTACGAGCAGTACTTC. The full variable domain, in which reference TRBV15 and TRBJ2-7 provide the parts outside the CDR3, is DAMVIQNPRYQVTQFGKPVTLSCSQTLNHNVMYWYQQKSSQAPKLLFHYYDKDFNNEADTPDNFQSRRPNTSFCFLDIRSPGLGDTAMYLCATSREKQGYEQYFGPGTRLTVT.

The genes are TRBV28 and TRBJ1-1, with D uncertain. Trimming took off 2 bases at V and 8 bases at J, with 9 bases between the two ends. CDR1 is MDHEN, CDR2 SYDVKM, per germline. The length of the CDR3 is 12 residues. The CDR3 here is CASSLPGMEAFF. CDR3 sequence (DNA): TGTGCCAGCAGTTTACCGGGGATGGAAGCTTTCTTT.

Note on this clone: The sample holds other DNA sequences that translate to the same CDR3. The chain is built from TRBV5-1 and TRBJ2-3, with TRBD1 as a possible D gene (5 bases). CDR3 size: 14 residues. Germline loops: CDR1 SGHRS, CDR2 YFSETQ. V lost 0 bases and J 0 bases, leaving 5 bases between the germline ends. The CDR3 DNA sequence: TGCGCCAGCAGCTTGGGACAGAGCACAGATACGCAGTATTTT. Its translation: CASSLGQSTDTQYF.

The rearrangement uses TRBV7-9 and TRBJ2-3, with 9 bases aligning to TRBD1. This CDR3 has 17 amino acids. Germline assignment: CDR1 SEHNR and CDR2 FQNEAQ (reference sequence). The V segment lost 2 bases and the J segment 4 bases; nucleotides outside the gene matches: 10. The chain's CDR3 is CASSLTQGAFVSDTQYF. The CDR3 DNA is TGTGCCAGCAGCTTAACACAGGGGGCCTTTGTTTCAGATACGCAGTATTTT.

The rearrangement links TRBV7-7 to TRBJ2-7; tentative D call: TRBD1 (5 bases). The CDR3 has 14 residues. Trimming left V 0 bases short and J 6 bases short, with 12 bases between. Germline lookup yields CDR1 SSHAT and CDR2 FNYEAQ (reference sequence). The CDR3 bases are TGTGCCAGCAGCTTAGCCCCAGGGAACGGCGAGCAGTACTTC. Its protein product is CASSLAPGNGEQYF.

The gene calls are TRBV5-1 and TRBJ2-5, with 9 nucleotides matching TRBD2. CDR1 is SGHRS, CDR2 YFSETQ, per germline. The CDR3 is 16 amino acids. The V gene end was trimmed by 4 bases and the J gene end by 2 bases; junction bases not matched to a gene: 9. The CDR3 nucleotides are TGCGCCAGCAGCCGACGGGTAGCGGGGGAACAAGAGACCCAGTACTTC. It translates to CASSRRVAGEQETQYF.

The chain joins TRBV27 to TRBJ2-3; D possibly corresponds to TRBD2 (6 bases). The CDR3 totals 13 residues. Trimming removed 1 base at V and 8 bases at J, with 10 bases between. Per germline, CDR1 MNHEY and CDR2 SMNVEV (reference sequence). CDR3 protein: CASSLLGGGTQYF. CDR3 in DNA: TGTGCCAGCAGTTTATTGGGGGGTGGTACGCAGTATTTT.

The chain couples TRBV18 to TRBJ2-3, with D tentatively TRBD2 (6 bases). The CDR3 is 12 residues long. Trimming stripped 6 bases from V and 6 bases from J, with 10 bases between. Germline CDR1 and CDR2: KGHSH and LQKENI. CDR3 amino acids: CASSPGGDTQYF. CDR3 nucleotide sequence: TGTGCCAGCTCCCCAGGAGGGGATACGCAGTATTTT.

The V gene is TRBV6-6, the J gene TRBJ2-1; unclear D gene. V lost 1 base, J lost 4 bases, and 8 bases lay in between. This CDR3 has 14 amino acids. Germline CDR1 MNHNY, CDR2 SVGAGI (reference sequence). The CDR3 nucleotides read TGTGCCAGCAGTTACTGGGCAGAGTACAATGAGCAGTTCTTC. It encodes CASSYWAEYNEQFF.

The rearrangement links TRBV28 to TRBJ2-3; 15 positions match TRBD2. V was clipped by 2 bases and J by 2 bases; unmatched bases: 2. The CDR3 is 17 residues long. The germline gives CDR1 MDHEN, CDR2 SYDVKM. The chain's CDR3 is CASSLGLAGGLTDTQYF. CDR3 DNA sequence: TGTGCCAGCAGTTTAGGACTAGCGGGGGGGCTCACAGATACGCAGTATTTT.

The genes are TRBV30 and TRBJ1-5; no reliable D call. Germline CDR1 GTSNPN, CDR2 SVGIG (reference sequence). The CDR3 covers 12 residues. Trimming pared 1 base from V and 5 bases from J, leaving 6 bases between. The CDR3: CAWSGQDQPQHF. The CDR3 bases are TGTGCCTGGAGTGGTCAGGATCAGCCCCAGCATTTT.

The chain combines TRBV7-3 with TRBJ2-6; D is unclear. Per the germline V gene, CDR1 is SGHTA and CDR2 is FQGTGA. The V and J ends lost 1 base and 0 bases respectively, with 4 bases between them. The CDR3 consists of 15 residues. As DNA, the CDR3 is TGTGCCAGCAGCTTAATTCGCTCTGGGGCCAACGTCCTGACTTTC. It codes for CASSLIRSGANVLTF.

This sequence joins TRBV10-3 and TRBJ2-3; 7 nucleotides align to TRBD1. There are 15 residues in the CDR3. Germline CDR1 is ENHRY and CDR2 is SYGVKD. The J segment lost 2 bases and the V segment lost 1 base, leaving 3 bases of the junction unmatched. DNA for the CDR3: TGTGCCATCAGTGAGTTCGGACAGGTCACAGATACGCAGTATTTT. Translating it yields CAISEFGQVTDTQYF.

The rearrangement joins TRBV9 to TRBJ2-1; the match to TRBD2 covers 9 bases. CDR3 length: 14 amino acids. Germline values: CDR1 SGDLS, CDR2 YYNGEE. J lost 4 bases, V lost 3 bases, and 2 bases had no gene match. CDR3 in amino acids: CASSASGGYNEQFF. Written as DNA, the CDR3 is TGTGCCAGCAGCGCCAGCGGGGGGTACAATGAGCAGTTCTTC.

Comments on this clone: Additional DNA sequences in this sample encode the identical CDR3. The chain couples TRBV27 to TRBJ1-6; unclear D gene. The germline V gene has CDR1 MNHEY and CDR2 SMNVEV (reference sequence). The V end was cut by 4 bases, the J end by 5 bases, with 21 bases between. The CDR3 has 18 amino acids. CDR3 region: CASSSIPPAAVDNSPLHF. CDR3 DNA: TGTGCCAGCAGTTCAATACCCCCAGCGGCGGTAGATAATTCACCCCTCCACTTT.

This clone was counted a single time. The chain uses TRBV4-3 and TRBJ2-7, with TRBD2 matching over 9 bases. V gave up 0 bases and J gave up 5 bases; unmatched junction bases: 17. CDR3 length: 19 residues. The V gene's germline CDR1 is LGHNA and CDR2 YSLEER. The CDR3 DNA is TGCGCCAGCAGCCAAGAGTATGGGTTTTACGCGGGAGGGCCCCACGAGCAGTACTTC. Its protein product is CASSQEYGFYAGGPHEQYF.

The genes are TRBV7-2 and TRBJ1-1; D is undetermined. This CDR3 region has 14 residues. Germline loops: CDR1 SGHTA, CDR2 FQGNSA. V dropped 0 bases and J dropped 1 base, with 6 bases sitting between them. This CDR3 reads CASSLARSNTEAFF. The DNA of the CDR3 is TGTGCCAGCAGCTTAGCGCGCTCGAACACTGAAGCTTTCTTT.